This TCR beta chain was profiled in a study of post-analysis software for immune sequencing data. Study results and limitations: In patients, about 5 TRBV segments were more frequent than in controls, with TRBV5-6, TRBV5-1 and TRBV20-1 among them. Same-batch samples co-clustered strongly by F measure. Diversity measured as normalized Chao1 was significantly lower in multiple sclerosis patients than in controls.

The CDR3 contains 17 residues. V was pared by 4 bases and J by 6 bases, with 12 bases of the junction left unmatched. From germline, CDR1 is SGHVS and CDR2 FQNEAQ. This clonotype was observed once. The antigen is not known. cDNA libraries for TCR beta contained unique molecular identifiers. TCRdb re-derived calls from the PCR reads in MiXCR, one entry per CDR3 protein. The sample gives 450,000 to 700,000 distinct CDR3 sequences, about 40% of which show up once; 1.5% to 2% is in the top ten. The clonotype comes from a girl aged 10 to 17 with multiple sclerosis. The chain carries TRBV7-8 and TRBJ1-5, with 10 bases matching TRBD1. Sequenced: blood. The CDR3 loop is CASSSGRGQGLSQPQHF. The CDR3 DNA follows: TGTGCCAGCAGCTCAGGTCGGGGACAGGGGCTAAGTCAGCCCCAGCATTTT.